A single sample gave rise to the 10 T cell receptor gamma chains below, sequenced in a study of gamma-delta chains in newborns, infants, children (dated by TCRdb to the late 2010s). For sequencing, an Illumina MiSeq was employed. Via CATT, TCRdb reprocessed the public reads, and rows with identical DNA were then joined. The sample yields several hundred gamma-chain clones; around two fifths were counted once. The ten largest clonotypes hold more than 25% of the sample. Sequenced: blood. These receptors were collected from a child who was a newborn, infant or young child, either healthy, febrile or measles-vaccinated (not recorded which).

Of note for this clone: A much larger clone sits a single nucleotide away, making a read error possible. This sequence joins TRGV9 and TRGJP. Matching the DNA to germline supplied the J gene, which TCRdb does not give. Germline assignment: CDR1 GITISATS and CDR2 ISYDGTV (reference sequence). With 0 bases clipped from V and 7 bases from J, the junction kept 6 bases outside the gene matches. The CDR3 covers 17 residues. In DNA, the CDR3 is TGTGCCTTGTGGGAGGTGATTGAGGAGTTGGGCAAAAAAATCAAGGTATTT. Its translation: CALWEVIEELGKKIKVF.

By sample fraction, this clone is large. V and J are TRGV3 and TRGJ1 or TRGJ2. V shed 0 bases and J 7 bases; nucleotides not matched to a gene: 3. The germline V gene encodes CDR1 VTNTFY and CDR2 YDVSTARD (reference sequence). The CDR3 extends over 12 amino acids. The CDR3 spells CATWDRRYKKLF. In DNA, the CDR3 is TGTGCCACCTGGGACAGGCGATATAAGAAACTCTTT.

By share of the sample, this clone is large. The V gene is TRGV9, the J gene TRGJ1 or TRGJ2. The V gene's germline CDR1 is GITISATS and CDR2 ISYDGTV (reference sequence). The CDR3 length is 13 residues. The J segment lost 4 bases and the V segment lost 0 bases, leaving 3 bases of the junction unmatched. The DNA for the CDR3 is TGTGCCTTGTGGGAGGTGAAGTATTATAAGAAACTCTTT. Translating it yields CALWEVKYYKKLF.

On this clone itself: This may stem from a read error, because a much larger clone lies one nucleotide away. Other DNA variants within this sample encode the same CDR3. CDR3 in amino acids: CALWEVELGKKIKVF. CDR3 bases: TGTGCCTTGTGGGAGGTAGAGTTGGGCAAAAAAATCAAGGTCTTT. The V gene reported is TRGV9; the J gene is uncalled. Germline lookup yields CDR1 GITISATS and CDR2 ISYDGTV (reference sequence). There are 15 residues in the CDR3.

This clone was detected only once. This may come from a read error, since a much larger clone is one base off. The rearrangement links TRGV9 to TRGJP. Germline matching of the DNA provided the J gene here, since TCRdb leaves it blank. The V gene's germline CDR1 is GITISATS and CDR2 ISYDGTV (reference sequence). CDR3 length: 15 residues. The CDR3 sequence: CALREAELGKKIKVF. CDR3 DNA: TGTGCCTTGCGGGAGGCCGAGTTGGGCAAAAAAATCAAGGTATTT.

In regard to this clone: This may be a read error, as it is one base from a much larger clone. Other DNA sequences in the sample encode the same CDR3. The V and J genes are TRGV9 and TRGJP. In germline, CDR1 is GITISATS, CDR2 ISYDGTV (reference sequence). The CDR3 spans 15 residues. The CDR3 protein is CALWEQELGKKIKVF. CDR3 nucleotide sequence: TGTGCCTTGTGGGAGCAAGAGTTGGGCAAAAAAATCAAGGTATTC.

Note on this clone: A much larger clone lies one base from this, so it may be a read error. CDR3: CATWDRYTAGWFKIF. CDR3 in DNA: TGTGCCACCTGGGATAGGTATACCGCTGGTTGGTTCAAGATATTT. The gene calls are TRGV8 and TRGJP1. TCRdb leaves out the J gene; it was filled in here by matching the DNA to germline. Germline-derived CDR1 and CDR2 are VENAVY and YDSYNSRV. The CDR3 runs 15 residues.

As regards this clone: A much larger clone lies a single base off, so this may be a read error. The gene calls are TRGV9 and TRGJP. Assignment of the J gene here rests on matching the DNA to germline, because TCRdb gives none. Germline V gene data show CDR1 as GITISATS and CDR2 as ISYDGTV (reference sequence). CDR3 length: 17 residues. The CDR3 DNA reads as TGTGCCTTGTGGGAGGTCATCCAAGAGTGGGGCAAAAAAATCAAGGTATTT. It is translated as CALWEVIQEWGKKIKVF.

This clone was seen only a few times. A J gene of TRGJ1 or TRGJ2 was called, though the V gene was not. CDR3 size: 11 residues. CDR3 bases: TGTGCCACCTTTGATTATTATAAGAAACTCTTT. This translates into CATFDYYKKLF.

This clone was seen a handful of times. The V gene call reads TRGV9; no J gene was called. The CDR3 spans 13 residues. CDR1 is GITISATS, CDR2 ISYDGTV, per germline (reference sequence). The CDR3 sequence: CALWELNNKNKLF. As DNA, the CDR3 is TGTGCCTTGTGGGAGTTGAATAATAAAAACAAACTATTT.